Described below is a single TCR beta chain sequence and its context. Its antigen remains unidentified. Incorporation of UMIs carrying a 6-nucleotide sample barcode was performed by template switching. Using the 5' RACE reads, TCRdb records one entry per CDR3 protein without DNA. The sample table includes more than 300,000 distinct CDR3 sequences. There are 14 residues in the CDR3. The germline CDR1 and CDR2 sequences are MDHEN and SYDVKM. The sample comes from a study of monozygotic twins with inflammatory bowel disease. General study findings and limits: In these data, no single strong IBD-associated signal or clonotype received support.

The chain has TRBV28 and TRBJ2-7. The source material was blood. The receptor was derived from a human donor with ulcerative colitis or Crohn's disease, or a healthy co-twin of an affected twin (not recorded which). CDR3: CASRSGPSSYEQYF.